This T cell receptor beta chain derives from a study of response to subunit inactivated influenza vaccine. This clonotype was counted a few times. V lost 5 bases to trimming and J lost 4 bases; unmatched junction nucleotides: 7. Germline-derived CDR1 and CDR2 are DFQATT and SNEGSKA (reference sequence). The CDR3 length is 13 residues. TCRdb processed the RT-PCR reads anew with MiXCR; each CDR3 protein has one entry. The table shows 150,000 to 200,000 distinct CDR3 sequences, with 9.5% to 15% occurring only once. The same data also contributed to another study, on T cells expressing NK-cell markers. Per that paper: Scientists made TCR beta cDNA using 5'RACE template switching with UMIs. The eight sequenced donors comprised seven who were HCMV-seropositive and one who was seronegative. Several experiments added an anti-gamma-delta TCR antibody to sort only alpha-beta TCR T cells. These clonotypes additionally ranked first within the CD3+CD56-NKG2C+ fraction of a few donors.

The chain uses TRBV20-1 and TRBJ2-5; 7 bases match TRBD2. This TCR came from a man aged 50-59 years who received an inactivated influenza vaccine. The sample here was CD8+ T cells sorted from PBMCs, taken 11 to 12 days after vaccination. The CDR3 reads CSAPVGGRETQYF. The CDR3 DNA is TGCAGTGCTCCCGTGGGAGGGAGAGAGACCCAGTACTTC.